Below are 25 T cell receptor beta chains sequenced from a single sample in a study of T cell responses to AZD1222 COVID-19 vaccine. Sequencing used immunoSEQ multiplex PCR; TCRdb keeps in-frame clones, though not all of them. The sample includes tens of thousands of clones, roughly 85% of them seen just once. Sequenced here: peripheral blood, sampled 28 days after the second AZD1222 dose. Source of these receptors: an adult who received the AZD1222 COVID-19 vaccine.

This CDR3 reads CASSLLPGLARTDTQYF. CDR3 sequence (DNA): TGTGCCAGCAGCTTATTACCTGGACTAGCGCGGACAGATACGCAGTATTTT. The J gene is TRBJ2-3, the V gene TRBV7-3; 9 nucleotides agree with TRBD2. This CDR3 is built from 17 residues. The V and J ends lost 2 bases and 3 bases, in that order; junction bases with no gene match: 9. Germline V CDR1 and CDR2: SGHTA, FQGTGA.

The CDR3 here is CASTPVRTSGVGDTQYF. The CDR3 bases are TGTGCCAGCACCCCCGTCCGGACTAGCGGGGTAGGAGATACGCAGTATTTT. The chain carries TRBV7-6 and TRBJ2-3; 12 bases are shared with TRBD2. Germline values: CDR1 SGHVS, CDR2 FNYEAQ. The CDR3 is 17 amino acids. The V segment lost 7 bases and the J segment 5 bases; nucleotides outside the gene matches: 13.

As DNA, the CDR3 is TGCGCCAGCAGCTTGACAGGGGGCTCCGTAGATACGCAGTATTTT. Protein sequence: CASSLTGGSVDTQYF. The genes are TRBV5-1 and TRBJ2-3; 9 bases are a match to TRBD1. Germline V gene sequence: CDR1 SGHRS, CDR2 YFSETQ. The CDR3 length is 15 residues. V dropped 1 base and J dropped 5; count of bases not matched to a gene: 5.

This chain uses TRBV5-1 with TRBJ2-6; D unclear. The germline V gene encodes CDR1 SGHRS and CDR2 YFSETQ. The length of the CDR3 is 12 residues. Trimming took off 7 bases at V and 6 bases at J, with 8 bases between the two ends. This chain's CDR3 is CASALEANVLTF. As DNA, the CDR3 is TGCGCCAGCGCCTTGGAGGCCAACGTCCTGACTTTC.

The chain links TRBV4-3 to TRBJ1-1; D gene unclear. Trimming cost V 0 bases and J 2 bases, with 4 bases left between them. This CDR3 spans 13 amino acids. Germline-derived CDR1 and CDR2 are LGHNA and YSLEER. CDR3 amino acids: CASSQDRNTEAFF. DNA for the CDR3: TGCGCCAGCAGCCAAGACAGAAACACTGAAGCTTTCTTT.

V usage is TRBV7-2 and J usage is TRBJ1-2; possibly TRBD1 for D (5 bases). From germline, CDR1 is SGHTA and CDR2 FQGNSA. This CDR3 has 13 amino acids. The V gene lost 4 bases and the J gene lost 3 bases, with 9 bases spanning the gap. The CDR3 region has the DNA TGTGCCAGCAGCTCCGGACACCACTATGGCTACACCTTC. This gives the protein CASSSGHHYGYTF.

This chain connects TRBV7-9 to TRBJ1-4; D remains ambiguous. The V end lost 9 bases, the J end lost 3 bases, and 23 bases lay between the germline ends. Germline V gene lookup returns CDR1 SEHNR and CDR2 FQNEAQ (reference sequence). This CDR3 region has 17 residues. This CDR3 reads CASRSGLRGLSNEKLFF. In DNA, the CDR3 is TGTGCCAGTCGCTCGGGTTTACGGGGTCTGTCTAATGAAAAACTGTTTTTT.

V is TRBV7-9 and J is TRBJ2-7; TRBD1 matches 8 bases. Germline values: CDR1 SEHNR, CDR2 FQNEAQ (reference sequence). The CDR3 runs to 14 residues. After removal of 11 bases from V and 3 bases from J, the junction contained 12 bases not matched to a gene. Here the CDR3 reads CAPAFRTGNYEQYF. CDR3 in DNA: TGTGCCCCCGCATTCCGGACAGGGAACTACGAGCAGTACTTC.

This chain joins TRBV6-1 and TRBJ2-7; 9 bases are shared with TRBD1. Germline-derived CDR1 and CDR2 are MNHNS and SASEGT. The CDR3 is 16 residues long. Trimming cost V 1 base and J 1 base; bases outside gene matches: 5. In nucleotides, the CDR3 is TGTGCCAGCAGTGAAGTTATGGGACAGGGATCCTACGAGCAGTACTTC. Protein product: CASSEVMGQGSYEQYF.

The genes are TRBV6-6 and TRBJ2-7; D not resolved. CDR1 is MNHNY and CDR2 is SVGAGI in the germline V gene (reference sequence). The CDR3 is made up of 14 amino acids. V was pared by 2 bases and J by 2 bases, with 10 bases between. CDR3 in DNA: TGTGCCAGCAGTTACGGGTGGCCCACCTACGAGCAGTACTTC. Protein sequence: CASSYGWPTYEQYF.

This chain links TRBV7-2 with TRBJ2-2; D may be TRBD2 (6 bases). With 2 bases removed from V and 1 base from J, the gap between germline ends came to 11 bases. Germline values: CDR1 SGHTA, CDR2 FQGNSA. CDR3 length: 16 residues. CDR3 in amino acids: CASSLIGGVNTGELFF. In DNA form, the CDR3 reads TGTGCCAGCAGCTTAATCGGAGGGGTGAACACCGGGGAGCTGTTTTTT.

This chain uses TRBV7-2 with TRBJ2-3; the D is unclear. Germline loops: CDR1 SGHTA, CDR2 FQGNSA. Trimming removed 5 bases from V and 2 bases from J, with 11 bases in between. The CDR3 runs to 14 residues. DNA for the CDR3: TGTGCCAGCAGCCGCATGGAGCTCACAGATACGCAGTATTTT. It encodes CASSRMELTDTQYF.

V gene TRBV2 combines with J gene TRBJ2-3; either TRBD1 or TRBD2 may supply D (6 bases each). CDR1 is SNHLY, CDR2 FYNNEI, per germline. Trimming cost V 7 bases and J 5 bases, with 19 bases left between them. The CDR3 length is 15 residues. CDR3 in amino acids: CASNPLGGLGDTQYF. CDR3 nucleotide sequence: TGTGCCAGCAACCCGTTAGGGGGGCTGGGAGATACGCAGTATTTT.

V gene TRBV5-1 combines with J gene TRBJ1-3, with 8 bases fitting TRBD1. CDR3 length equals 18 residues. V dropped 3 bases and J dropped 0; count of bases not matched to a gene: 11. Germline CDR1 SGHRS, CDR2 YFSETQ. CDR3 in amino acids: CASSSRTGSGSSGNTIYF. For the CDR3, the DNA is TGCGCCAGCAGCTCCAGGACAGGGTCCGGGAGCTCTGGAAACACCATATATTTT. Full variable domain (outside the CDR3, taken from reference TRBV5-1 and TRBJ1-3): KAGVTQTPRYLIKTRGQQVTLSCSPISGHRSVSWYQQTPGQGLQFLFEYFSETQRNKGNFPGRFSGRQFSNSRSEMNVSTLELGDSALYLCASSSRTGSGSSGNTIYFGEGSWLTVV.

This chain joins TRBV6-5 and TRBJ2-1; D is uncertain. Trimming stripped 7 bases from V and 9 bases from J, with 19 bases between. Germline loops: CDR1 MNHEY, CDR2 SVGAGI. This CDR3 comprises 14 residues. CDR3 protein: CASTTGGTGAEQFF. For the CDR3, the DNA is TGTGCCAGCACCACGGGTGGCACGGGCGCTGAGCAGTTCTTC.

V and J are TRBV6-5 and TRBJ1-5, with 8 positions matching TRBD1. CDR1 and CDR2 from the germline V gene are MNHEY and SVGAGI. With 5 bases clipped from V and 1 base from J, the junction kept 4 bases outside the gene matches. This CDR3 has 15 residues. The CDR3 DNA follows: TGTGCCAGCAGTCGCACAGGGGGAAGCAATCAGCCCCAGCATTTT. Translating it yields CASSRTGGSNQPQHF.

V gene TRBV19 combines with J gene TRBJ2-4; weak D call: TRBD2 (5 bases). The germline V and J ends were trimmed by 7 bases and 1 base, with 14 bases remaining between them. This CDR3 has 15 residues. Germline V gene lookup returns CDR1 LNHDA and CDR2 SQIVND (reference sequence). The chain's CDR3 is CASKDFSGAKNIQYF. CDR3 DNA: TGTGCCAGTAAGGATTTCTCGGGGGCCAAAAACATTCAGTACTTC.

This chain links TRBV4-2 with TRBJ1-4; TRBD1 matches 9 bases. This CDR3 is 17 amino acids long. V lost 1 base and J lost 8; bases outside the gene matches: 11. Germline V CDR1 and CDR2: LGHNA, YNFKEQ. CDR3 in amino acids: CASSQGPPGQGGEKLFF. CDR3 DNA sequence: TGTGCCAGCAGCCAAGGTCCGCCGGGACAGGGAGGGGAAAAACTGTTTTTT.

CDR3: CASSAEGQGRPEAFF. For the CDR3, the DNA is TGTGCCAGTAGTGCCGAGGGACAGGGCCGTCCTGAAGCTTTCTTT. This chain links TRBV19 with TRBJ1-1, with 9 nucleotides matching TRBD1. The CDR3 totals 15 residues. Looked up from germline, CDR1 is LNHDA and CDR2 is SQIVND (reference sequence). The trim removed 5 bases at V and 6 bases at J, leaving 10 bases unmatched.

The chain joins TRBV27 to TRBJ2-7, with 9 positions matching TRBD1. Trimming removed 5 bases from V and 3 bases from J; junction bases left unmatched: 11. The CDR3 runs to 16 residues. Germline V gene lookup returns CDR1 MNHEY and CDR2 SMNVEV (reference sequence). CDR3 residues: CASSLNAGTGLYEQYF. CDR3 nucleotides: TGTGCCAGCAGTCTCAACGCCGGGACAGGGCTCTACGAGCAGTACTTC.

The chain couples TRBV5-1 to TRBJ2-2; D ambiguous. Trimming removed 3 bases from V and 5 bases from J, with 8 bases in between. The CDR3 totals 13 residues. Germline V gives CDR1 SGHRS, CDR2 YFSETQ. As DNA, the CDR3 is TGCGCCAGCAGCTCAACAGTGACCGGGGAGCTGTTTTTT. This sequence encodes CASSSTVTGELFF.

V gene TRBV18 combines with J gene TRBJ2-2; D is ambiguous. This CDR3 has 15 residues. CDR1 and CDR2 from the germline V gene are KGHSH and LQKENI. V was clipped by 3 bases and J by 2 bases, with 10 bases between them. Written as DNA, the CDR3 is TGTGCCAGCTCACCGGGAAGGCCTAACACCGGGGAGCTGTTTTTT. Amino acids: CASSPGRPNTGELFF. The variable domain in full, with the rest retrieved from reference TRBV18 and TRBJ2-2, is NAGVMQNPRHLVRRRGQEARLRCSPMKGHSHVYWYRQLPEEGLKFMVYLQKENIIDESGMPKERFSAEFPKEGPSILRIQQVVRGDSAAYFCASSPGRPNTGELFFGEGSRLTVL.

Details on this clone: The same CDR3 also results from other DNA sequences found in this sample. The chain is built from TRBV12-3 or TRBV12-4 and TRBJ1-4; D is ambiguous. This CDR3 is 11 amino acids long. The V end was cut by 2 bases, the J end by 7 bases, with 2 bases between. The CDR3 here is CASSLFEKLFF. CDR3 sequence (DNA): TGTGCCAGCAGTTTATTTGAAAAACTGTTTTTT.

The chain links TRBV19 to TRBJ1-5; D is perhaps TRBD1 (5 bases). Per the germline V gene, CDR1 is LNHDA and CDR2 is SQIVND (reference sequence). V dropped 1 base and J dropped 0 bases, with 7 bases sitting between them. The CDR3 length is 15 residues. Here the CDR3 reads CASSIVGHSNQPQHF. For the CDR3, the DNA is TGTGCCAGTAGTATAGTGGGGCATAGCAATCAGCCCCAGCATTTT.

V is TRBV4-3 and J is TRBJ1-4; D remains ambiguous. Per the germline V gene, CDR1 is LGHNA and CDR2 is YSLEER. V was cut by 2 bases and J by 3 bases, with 10 bases left in between. The CDR3 covers 15 residues. The CDR3 nucleotides are TGCGCCAGCAGCCAACAAATGCTACCTAATGAAAAACTGTTTTTT. Amino acid sequence: CASSQQMLPNEKLFF.